The 5 T cell receptor gamma chains in this list originate from one sample, sequenced in a study of gammadelta T cells in human blood (dated by TCRdb to about 2020). Receptor amplification or capture employed RT-PCR. Sequencing was performed on an Illumina MiSeq. TCRdb reprocessed the public reads with the caller CATT; rows with the same DNA were merged afterwards. The table for this sample lists hundreds of gamma-chain clones; around 4% of them were counted only once. The ten largest clones represent around a fifth of the sample. The specimen sequenced was non-Vgamma9Vdelta2 gamma-delta T cells from infant blood. Every receptor here comes from a human donor.

By share, this clone ranks as medium-sized. V and J are TRGV9 and TRGJ1 or TRGJ2. This CDR3 is built from 13 residues. Trimming removed 0 bases from V and 4 bases from J; junction bases left unmatched: 3. Germline CDR1 and CDR2: GITISATS and ISYDGTV (reference sequence). The CDR3 protein is CALWEVSYYKKLF. CDR3 bases: TGTGCCTTGTGGGAGGTGAGCTATTATAAGAAACTCTTT.

A remark on this clone: A far larger clone is off by one base, so a read error is likely. The chain employs TRGV5 and TRGJ1 or TRGJ2. Germline CDR1 is VINAFY and CDR2 is YDVSNSKD. This CDR3 spans 17 amino acids. In nucleotides, the CDR3 is TGTGCTACCTGGGACAGGCCGGATGTGAAACCAAATTATAAGAAACTCTTT. Its protein is CATWDRPDVKPNYKKLF.

By sample share, this clone is medium-sized (0.01 to 0.1%). J is TRGJ1 or TRGJ2 and V is TRGV4. This CDR3 spans 11 amino acids. Trimming at V came to 3 bases and at J to 7 bases, leaving 3 bases not matched to a gene. Germline CDR1 and CDR2: EGSTGY and YDSYTSSV. This CDR3 is CATWDRYKKLF. In DNA, the CDR3 is TGTGCCACCTGGGATAGATATAAGAAACTCTTT.

By share of the sample, this clone is large. The chain links TRGV4 to TRGJP2. The germline gives CDR1 EGSTGY, CDR2 YDSYTSSV. The CDR3 length is 14 residues. V trimming: 0 bases; J trimming: 6 bases; junction bases outside the gene matches: 4. CDR3 in DNA: TGTGCCACCTGGGATGGGCTTCGTGATTGGATCAAGACGTTT. Encoded protein: CATWDGLRDWIKTF.

This clone was counted between two and nine times. TCRdb lists the protein of a much larger clone for this DNA, which differs at residue 4, so this is likely a read error; the protein given here is translated from the DNA itself. The chain has TRGV8 and TRGJP1. CDR3 length: 13 amino acids. The germline CDR1 and CDR2 sequences are VENAVY and YDSYNSRV. The CDR3: CATCDTTGWFKIF. CDR3 coding DNA: TGTGCCACCTGTGATACCACTGGTTGGTTCAAGATATTT.